This T cell receptor beta chain derives from a study of cytomegalovirus exposure and HLA in healthy donors. The CDR3 spans 15 residues. Unmatched junction bases numbered 5, after V lost 3 bases and J lost 4 bases. The germline gives CDR1 SGHTA, CDR2 FQGNSA. Study-wide results and caveats: Certain sequence variants were highly shared and formed a cluster, and this cluster was likely a sequencing artifact.

13 Jbeta primers and 60 Vbeta primers were used for the PCR. Per the authors' pipeline: Roughly 10 million shared chains were among the approximately 87 million unique TCR beta chains that a later analysis counted. TCRdb's copy holds only in-frame clones and misses some; the assay was immunoSEQ multiplex PCR. That table supplies the V and J calls and clone size; D and trimming were determined from the DNA. The table has about 160,000 clones, approximately 79% seen once. This clone was detected once. Its matching antigen is unknown. The rearrangement links TRBV7-2 to TRBJ1-5; 8 bases map to TRBD1. Sequenced input: PBMCs. The receptor was derived from a man in his 60s in good health and CMV-seronegative. The CDR3, as DNA: TGTGCCAGCAGCTTCGGACAGGGAGGGAATCAGCCCCAGCATTTT. This codes for CASSFGQGGNQPQHF.